This TCR beta chain originates from a study of beta chain features in type 1 diabetes. Study summary: Sorted cell examination encompassed 100 million to 110 million cells across all samples. Notes on the study in general: The study found that naive, central memory and Treg TCRB repertoires appeared more similar in patients than in healthy donors.

Sequencing targeted expressed TCRB transcripts, as all isolated RNA had been reverse transcribed. Here immunoSEQ multiplex PCR was the method, and the copy in TCRdb shows in-frame clones only, minus some. The repertoire holds about 150,000 clones, with around 10% as singletons. Heparinised blood was drawn once per donor, averaging roughly 120 mL. Each of the CD4+ naive, central memory, regulatory and stem cell-like memory populations was sorted via CD45RO/CCR7/CD25/CD127/CD95/CD27. The CDR3 is 13 residues long. CDR1 SQVTM and CDR2 ANQGSEA come from the germline V gene. After removal of 4 bases from V and 0 bases from J, the junction contained 3 bases not matched to a gene. The table lists this clone with many counts. The antigen remains unidentified.

Sequenced material: central memory CD4+ T cells from blood. This TCR was recovered from a man younger than 35 in good health. The chain recombines TRBV29-1 with TRBJ2-7; 7 nucleotides match TRBD1. CDR3 residues: CSVAGTASYEQYF. Written as DNA, the CDR3 is TGCAGCGTTGCGGGGACAGCCTCCTACGAGCAGTACTTC.